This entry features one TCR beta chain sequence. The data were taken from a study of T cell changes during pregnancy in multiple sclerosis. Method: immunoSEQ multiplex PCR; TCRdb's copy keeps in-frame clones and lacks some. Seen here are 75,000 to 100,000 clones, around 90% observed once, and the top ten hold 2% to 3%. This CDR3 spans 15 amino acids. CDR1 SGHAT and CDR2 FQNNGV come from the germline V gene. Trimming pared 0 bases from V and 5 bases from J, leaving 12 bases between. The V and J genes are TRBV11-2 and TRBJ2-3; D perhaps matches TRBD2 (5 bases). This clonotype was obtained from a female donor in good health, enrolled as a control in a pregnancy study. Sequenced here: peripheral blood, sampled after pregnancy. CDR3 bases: TGTGCCAGCAGCTTAGACAACGGGGTGCTAGATACGCAGTATTTT. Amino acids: CASSLDNGVLDTQYF.